One and the same sample provided the 30 T cell receptor beta chains below, sequenced in a study of T-cell reconstitution after alpha-beta-depleted transplantation in children. Preparation of the TCRbeta library involved a method that used unique molecular identifiers. TCRdb reanalysed the PCR reads using MiXCR and keeps one entry per CDR3 protein. The data contain 250,000 to 350,000 distinct CDR3 sequences, more than 20% of them singletons. The material sequenced was PBMCs, mostly from graft donor cells, taken 180 days after TCRalphabeta/CD19-depleted stem cell transplant. Source of these receptors: a male patient younger than 18 who had a stem cell transplant for acute lymphoblastic leukemia, so the T cells may come from the graft donor.

This clonotype was seen only a few times. The genes are TRBV7-9 and TRBJ2-5; 7 bases agree with TRBD1. This CDR3 spans 15 amino acids. In germline, CDR1 is SEHNR, CDR2 FQNEAQ (reference sequence). J gave up 5 bases and V 2 bases, and 8 bases lay outside the gene matches. The CDR3 DNA is TGTGCCAGCAGCTTACTCTACAGGGGAAGGGAGACCCAGTACTTC. Its translation is CASSLLYRGRETQYF.

The sample holds a few counts of this clonotype. The rearrangement links TRBV20-1 to TRBJ2-4; maybe TRBD2 (5 bases). This CDR3 comprises 14 residues. V gave up 1 base and J gave up 0 bases, with 7 bases separating them. Germline CDR1 reads DFQATT; CDR2 reads SNEGSKA (reference sequence). As DNA, the CDR3 is TGCAGTGCTAGAGCAGGACTAGCCAAAAACATTCAGTACTTC. Its translation is CSARAGLAKNIQYF.

The J gene is TRBJ1-2, the V gene TRBV5-1; tentative D call: TRBD1 (6 bases). Germline assignment: CDR1 SGHRS and CDR2 YFSETQ. The CDR3 has 14 residues. Trimming left V 4 bases short and J 1 base short, with 11 bases between. The CDR3 DNA sequence: TGCGCCAGCAGCCCGGGGGCGGTTAACTATGGCTACACCTTC. Residues: CASSPGAVNYGYTF. Full variable domain (missing parts from reference TRBV5-1 and TRBJ1-2): KAGVTQTPRYLIKTRGQQVTLSCSPISGHRSVSWYQQTPGQGLQFLFEYFSETQRNKGNFPGRFSGRQFSNSRSEMNVSTLELGDSALYLCASSPGAVNYGYTFGSGTRLTVV.

The J gene is TRBJ2-3, the V gene TRBV5-1; perhaps TRBD1 as D (5 bases). Per germline, CDR1 SGHRS and CDR2 YFSETQ. The germline V and J ends were trimmed by 4 bases and 4 bases, with 19 bases remaining between them. This CDR3 contains 16 residues. CDR3 sequence: CASSKGGRVGADTQYF. CDR3 DNA sequence: TGCGCCAGCAGCAAGGGTGGCAGGGTTGGAGCAGATACGCAGTATTTT.

The chain is built from TRBV11-1 and TRBJ2-3, with a weak D call TRBD1 (6 bases). V lost 6 bases to trimming and J lost 0 bases, with 22 bases between them. CDR3 size: 18 residues. CDR1 is SGHAT and CDR2 is FQDESV in the germline V gene (reference sequence). CDR3 DNA: TGTGCCAGCAGGGTACAGGGAAGTGTTCTTACTAGCACAGATACGCAGTATTTT. Encoded protein: CASRVQGSVLTSTDTQYF.

This clonotype showed up just a few times. The gene calls are TRBV27 and TRBJ2-7; D gene ambiguous. V lost 4 bases and J lost 1, with 11 bases in between. This CDR3 contains 14 residues. CDR1 is MNHEY, CDR2 SMNVEV, per germline (reference sequence). The CDR3, as DNA: TGTGCCAGCAGTTATCGGGCTAGTTCCTACGAGCAGTACTTC. Protein product: CASSYRASSYEQYF.

This clonotype was seen a handful of times. The V call is TRBV7-3, the J call TRBJ2-3; a possible D gene is TRBD1 (5 bases). From germline, CDR1 is SGHTA and CDR2 FQGTGA. V dropped 2 bases and J dropped 2 bases, with 8 bases sitting between them. The CDR3 consists of 14 residues. The CDR3 here is CASSLGANTDTQYF. The DNA for the CDR3 is TGTGCCAGCAGCTTAGGGGCTAACACAGATACGCAGTATTTT.

This clonotype was observed a few times. This rearrangement joins TRBV11-1 to TRBJ2-1, with 12 positions matching TRBD2. Germline-derived CDR1 and CDR2 are SGHAT and FQDESV (reference sequence). V was pared by 5 bases and J by 0 bases, with 8 bases of the junction left unmatched. This CDR3 region has 18 residues. This CDR3 reads CASSPWTSGTSSYNEQFF. The CDR3 DNA follows: TGTGCCAGCAGCCCGTGGACTAGCGGGACGAGCTCCTACAATGAGCAGTTCTTC.

The table lists this clonotype with a few counts. The rearrangement joins TRBV10-3 to TRBJ1-5; 7 bases map to TRBD1. The CDR3 covers 17 residues. The junction had 15 bases not matched to a gene; V was cut back by 3 bases and J by 7 bases. CDR1 is ENHRY, CDR2 SYGVKD, per germline. The CDR3 is CAISEGGLRTGRQPQHF. CDR3 nucleotide sequence: TGTGCCATCAGTGAAGGGGGACTTAGGACAGGAAGGCAGCCCCAGCATTTT.

This clonotype has only a few counts. The rearrangement uses TRBV7-3 and TRBJ2-3; 10 positions agree with TRBD2. V lost 1 base and J lost 8; bases outside the gene matches: 12. Germline assignment: CDR1 SGHTA and CDR2 FQGTGA. The CDR3 runs 17 residues. This CDR3 reads CASSLRGPAGGPVTQYF. CDR3 nucleotides: TGTGCCAGCAGCTTAAGGGGCCCAGCGGGAGGGCCCGTTACGCAGTATTTT.

V gene TRBV9 combines with J gene TRBJ2-7, with D uncertain. The length of the CDR3 is 14 residues. Germline-derived CDR1 and CDR2 are SGDLS and YYNGEE. With 0 bases removed from V and 0 bases from J, the gap between germline ends came to 7 bases. CDR3 sequence reads: CASSVGRGSYEQYF. CDR3 in DNA: TGTGCCAGCAGCGTAGGACGAGGCTCCTACGAGCAGTACTTC.

V is TRBV7-6 and J is TRBJ1-1; perhaps TRBD1 as D (6 bases). CDR3 length equals 15 residues. The V and J ends lost 5 bases and 3 bases respectively, with 16 bases between them. The germline V gene encodes CDR1 SGHVS and CDR2 FNYEAQ. The chain's CDR3 is CASSHRVALDTEAFF. As DNA, the CDR3 is TGTGCCAGCAGCCACAGGGTGGCCCTGGACACTGAAGCTTTCTTT. Full variable domain (missing parts from reference TRBV7-6 and TRBJ1-1): GAGVSQSPRYKVTKRGQDVALRCDPISGHVSLYWYRQALGQGPEFLTYFNYEAQQDKSGLPNDRFSAERPEGSISTLTIQRTEQRDSAMYRCASSHRVALDTEAFFGQGTRLTVV.

The rearrangement links TRBV29-1 to TRBJ2-5; D is unclear. The ends were cut back, 5 bases at V and 4 bases at J, with 14 bases in the middle. Per germline, CDR1 SQVTM and CDR2 ANQGSEA. The CDR3 loop spans 13 amino acids. CDR3 protein: CSVSLLLIETQYF. CDR3 bases: TGCAGCGTTTCGCTCCTCCTTATAGAGACCCAGTACTTC.

The chain employs TRBV14 and TRBJ2-1; perhaps TRBD2 as D (5 bases). Germline CDR1 SGHDN, CDR2 FVKESK. V was pared by 1 base and J by 3 bases, with 10 bases between. This CDR3 spans 15 amino acids. Here the CDR3 DNA reads TGTGCCAGCAGCCAAGGGGGAGAGGGCTACAATGAGCAGTTCTTC. It specifies CASSQGGEGYNEQFF.

The chain uses TRBV3-1 and TRBJ2-7; 16 bases are a match to TRBD2. This CDR3 spans 18 amino acids. CDR1 and CDR2 (germline): LGHDT, YNNKEL (reference sequence). CDR3 nucleotides: TGTACCATCAGCCCATTCGGGACTAGCGGGAGGGCTTCCTACGAGCAGTACTTC. It yields the protein CTISPFGTSGRASYEQYF.

There are a few counts of this clonotype. The CDR3 nucleotides are TGTGCCAGCACCAAGGGTGGGGAGAAACTGTTTTTT. The encoded protein is CASTKGGEKLFF. The chain carries TRBV25-1 and TRBJ1-4; no reliable D call. Germline V gene lookup returns CDR1 MGHDK and CDR2 SYGVNS. The germline V and J ends were trimmed by 7 bases and 11 bases, with 14 bases remaining between them. The CDR3 runs 12 residues.

The chain is built from TRBV6-5 and TRBJ2-7; D might be TRBD1 (5 bases). This CDR3 is 14 amino acids long. Germline V lookup: CDR1 MNHEY, CDR2 SVGAGI. V lost 4 bases and J lost 5, with 15 bases in between. For the CDR3, the DNA is TGTGCCAGCAGTTTAGGGGCAGGGAATCACGAGCAGTACTTC. Residues: CASSLGAGNHEQYF.

This clonotype was recorded a few times. The genes are TRBV7-6 and TRBJ2-7; 8 bases align to TRBD2. CDR1 and CDR2 from the germline V gene are SGHVS and FNYEAQ. With V trimmed by 3 bases and J by 3 bases, 10 bases remained unmatched. This CDR3 region has 16 residues. For the CDR3, the DNA is TGTGCCAGCAGCTTGAGCGGGGCGGGACTAGGCTACGAGCAGTACTTC. It yields the protein CASSLSGAGLGYEQYF.

This clonotype was observed many times. V gene TRBV12-3 or TRBV12-4 combines with J gene TRBJ1-3; D is uncertain. The V end lost 10 bases, the J end lost 2 bases, and 9 bases lay between the germline ends. The CDR3 runs 12 residues. The DNA for the CDR3 is TGTGCCAACGGGAATCCTGGAAACACCATATATTTT. This translates into CANGNPGNTIYF.

This clonotype was observed a handful of times. V and J are TRBV5-1 and TRBJ2-7; the D gene is possibly TRBD2 (6 bases). The V end was cut by 0 bases, the J end by 6 bases, with 10 bases between. Looked up from germline, CDR1 is SGHRS and CDR2 is YFSETQ. The CDR3 contains 13 residues. CDR3 residues: CASSLVGGREQYF. CDR3 sequence (DNA): TGCGCCAGCAGCTTGGTCGGGGGACGCGAGCAGTACTTC.

The V call is TRBV7-2, the J call TRBJ1-3; D is possibly TRBD1 (5 bases). With 4 bases removed from V and 0 bases from J, the gap between germline ends came to 10 bases. CDR3 length equals 15 residues. CDR1 and CDR2 from the germline V gene are SGHTA and FQGNSA. The CDR3, as DNA: TGTGCCAGCAGCTACGACAGAGTCTCTGGAAACACCATATATTTT. This sequence encodes CASSYDRVSGNTIYF.

This clonotype was seen at least ten times. The chain recombines TRBV15 with TRBJ2-1; D remains unclear. V shed 0 bases and J shed 7 bases, with 13 bases lying between them. Looked up from germline, CDR1 is LNHNV and CDR2 is YYDKDF (reference sequence). The CDR3 has 15 residues. The CDR3 region has the DNA TGTGCCACCAGCAGAGATAGGGCCATCGGGAATGAGCAGTTCTTC. Translated: CATSRDRAIGNEQFF. The full variable domain, in which reference TRBV15 and TRBJ2-1 provide the parts outside the CDR3, is DAMVIQNPRYQVTQFGKPVTLSCSQTLNHNVMYWYQQKSSQAPKLLFHYYDKDFNNEADTPDNFQSRRPNTSFCFLDIRSPGLGDTAMYLCATSRDRAIGNEQFFGPGTRLTVL.

This chain links TRBV2 with TRBJ2-1; D remains unclear. CDR1 SNHLY and CDR2 FYNNEI come from the germline V gene. Trimming removed 2 bases at V and 4 bases at J, with 15 bases between. This CDR3 comprises 16 residues. Here the CDR3 DNA reads TGTGCCAGCAGTGAATTACGTAGGGCTTCATACAATGAGCAGTTCTTC. This gives the protein CASSELRRASYNEQFF.

This clonotype was seen a few times. The chain uses TRBV5-1 and TRBJ2-3; D gene unclear. Germline CDR1 SGHRS, CDR2 YFSETQ. V was clipped by 1 base and J by 5 bases, with 11 bases between them. This CDR3 is 14 amino acids long. CDR3 DNA: TGCGCCAGCAGCTTGCAACTCGGGCGAGATACGCAGTATTTT. Its protein product is CASSLQLGRDTQYF.

The genes are TRBV7-3 and TRBJ2-3, with 8 bases identical to TRBD2. V lost 4 bases and J lost 3; bases outside the gene matches: 12. This CDR3 has 17 amino acids. The germline CDR1 and CDR2 sequences are SGHTA and FQGTGA. The CDR3 region has the DNA TGTGCCAGCAGCTCAAGGACTAGCCCCTCATTTACAGATACGCAGTATTTT. It specifies CASSSRTSPSFTDTQYF. The entire variable domain, with the rest obtained from reference TRBV7-3 and TRBJ2-3, is as follows: GAGVSQTPSNKVTEKGKYVELRCDPISGHTALYWYRQSLGQGPEFLIYFQGTGAADDSGLPNDRFFAVRPEGSVSTLKIQRTERGDSAVYLCASSSRTSPSFTDTQYFGPGTRLTVL.

The rearrangement joins TRBV2 to TRBJ2-5, with D possibly matching TRBD2 (6 bases). The CDR3 is made up of 13 amino acids. Trimming removed 4 bases at V and 10 bases at J, with 16 bases between. CDR1 is SNHLY and CDR2 is FYNNEI in the germline V gene. DNA for the CDR3: TGTGCCAGCAGTGTTGCCAGCGGGTTGGACCAGTACTTC. Translated: CASSVASGLDQYF.

The genes are TRBV18 and TRBJ2-5, with a possible D match to TRBD2 (6 bases). CDR3 length: 17 residues. Germline V lookup: CDR1 KGHSH, CDR2 LQKENI. V was shortened by 3 bases and J by 1 base, with 18 bases between the two germline ends. This chain's CDR3 is CASSPWELARSQETQYF. The CDR3 nucleotides are TGTGCCAGCTCACCGTGGGAACTAGCCCGTAGCCAAGAGACCCAGTACTTC.

The V gene is TRBV9, the J gene TRBJ1-3; D possibly corresponds to TRBD1 (5 bases). The germline V and J ends were trimmed by 3 bases and 4 bases, with 17 bases remaining between them. From germline, CDR1 is SGDLS and CDR2 YYNGEE. The CDR3 spans 16 residues. The chain's CDR3 is CASSAPTAIGGNTIYF. CDR3 nucleotide sequence: TGTGCCAGCAGCGCCCCGACAGCAATTGGAGGAAACACCATATATTTT.

This clonotype was detected a few times. The chain is built from TRBV5-1 and TRBJ2-1, with 12 bases lining up with TRBD2. CDR1 and CDR2 (germline): SGHRS, YFSETQ. The CDR3 has 16 residues. Losses at the gene ends were 1 base for V and 8 bases for J; bases not matched to a gene: 7. CDR3 coding DNA: TGCGCCAGCAGCTTGCTGACTAGCGGGAGTATATATGAGCAGTTCTTC. Protein sequence: CASSLLTSGSIYEQFF.

This chain links TRBV20-1 with TRBJ2-3, with 8 bases matching TRBD2. Per germline, CDR1 DFQATT and CDR2 SNEGSKA (reference sequence). The junction had 5 bases not matched to a gene; V was cut back by 0 bases and J by 0 bases. The CDR3 covers 16 residues. The CDR3 DNA is TGCAGTGCTAGAGATGGCGGCGGGAGGAGCACAGATACGCAGTATTTT. Translated, it gives CSARDGGGRSTDTQYF.